These T cell receptor beta chains were read from a single sample in a study of metastatic and nonmetastatic thyroid tumors. Using MiXCR, TCRdb reanalyzed the PCR reads. Of more than 90,000 clones in the sample, 9.5% to 15% were seen once. Sequencing used blood. These receptors came from a female donor with papillary thyroid cancer or a benign thyroid nodule (not recorded which). Some clones in this sample may be carry-over from other donors' samples. Both conserved end residues are part of each CDR3. The D gene is left open where the match is weak. Expanded clones get a size class; other rows say once, few or many, or leave the size out.

j_call v_call d_call clone_size cdr3_aa cdr3_nt
TRBJ2-3 TRBV19 - many CASSIGLSAPTDTQYF TGTGCCAGTAGTATAGGATTAAGCGCCCCCACAGATACGCAGTATTTT
TRBJ2-7 TRBV14 - once CASSPTTSRTYEQYF TGTGCCAGCAGCCCGACTACTTCCAGAACCTACGAGCAGTACTTC
TRBJ2-5 TRBV28 - many CASSRVQSQETQYF TGTGCCAGCAGTAGGGTACAGAGCCAAGAGACCCAGTACTTC
TRBJ1-5 TRBV24-1 TRBD1 many CATSMDRGHGQPQHF TGTGCCACCAGCATGGACAGGGGGCATGGTCAGCCCCAGCATTTT
TRBJ1-1 TRBV6-2/TRBV6-3 - many CASSYLGNEAFF TGTGCCAGCAGTTATCTGGGGAATGAAGCTTTCTTT
TRBJ2-1 TRBV6-4 TRBD2 many CASSPRGEGYNEQFF TGTGCCAGCAGTCCCCGGGGGGAGGGGTACAATGAGCAGTTCTTC
TRBJ1-4 TRBV4-1 - many CASSHPGQLDEKLFF TGCGCCAGCAGCCACCCGGGACAATTGGATGAAAAACTGTTTTTT
TRBJ1-5 TRBV20-1 - many CSASAGDRSPSSNQPQHF TGCAGTGCTTCTGCCGGCGACAGGAGCCCTTCTAGCAATCAGCCCCAGCATTTT
TRBJ2-1 TRBV2 - many CASSPEGTRFF TGTGCCAGCAGCCCAGAAGGGACGCGGTTCTTC
TRBJ2-2 TRBV6-4 TRBD2 many CASSPGTSETGELFF TGTGCCAGCAGTCCCGGGACTAGCGAAACCGGGGAGCTGTTTTTT
TRBJ1-5 TRBV20-1 TRBD1 many CSATGGLNSNQPQHF TGCAGTGCTACAGGGGGCCTAAATAGCAATCAGCCCCAGCATTTT
TRBJ2-7 TRBV2 TRBD1 many CASIKQVGQTYEQYF TGTGCCAGCATCAAACAGGTGGGACAGACCTACGAGCAGTACTTC
TRBJ2-7 TRBV20-1 - many CSARPPRVVGRYEQYF TGCAGTGCTAGACCCCCCCGGGTGGTGGGGCGCTACGAGCAGTACTTC
TRBJ2-1 TRBV6-2/TRBV6-3 - - CSISYLARRGNEQFF TGTTCCATCAGTTACCTCGCTAGAAGGGGCAATGAGCAGTTCTTC
TRBJ2-7 TRBV18 - once CASSPPSGSYEQYF TGTGCCAGCTCACCACCGTCGGGCTCCTACGAGCAGTACTTC
TRBJ2-1 TRBV6-1 TRBD2 many CASSMRLAAHRNEQFF TGTGCCAGCAGTATGCGACTAGCGGCGCATCGCAATGAGCAGTTCTTC
TRBJ2-7 TRBV6-6 TRBD1 many CASSYSGQGYEQYF TGTGCCAGCAGTTACTCGGGACAGGGCTACGAGCAGTACTTC